Presented here are 2 T cell receptor beta chains from one specimen sequenced in a study of lung T cells in sarcoidosis with Löfgren's syndrome (dated by TCRdb to about 2017). The listed sequencing device is Illumina MiSeq. TCRdb redid the processing of the public reads, applying fastp at Q25 and MiXCR, and retained in-frame beta chains. Identical CDR3 proteins give one entry, which carries the most common genes and DNA. The table for this sample lists 55,000 to 80,000 distinct CDR3 sequences; around 20% of them were counted only once. Jointly, the top ten make up approximately 2.1% of the sample. The sample taken for sequencing was CD4+ T cells from PBMCs. All receptors derive from a human donor with sarcoidosis (Löfgren's syndrome or another form), or a control subject (not recorded which).

This clonotype was observed many times. This chain connects TRBV15 to TRBJ2-5; D possibly corresponds to TRBD2 (5 bases). This CDR3 is built from 12 residues. With 1 base removed from V and 5 bases from J, the gap between germline ends came to 5 bases. CDR1 and CDR2 (germline): LNHNV, YYDKDF (reference sequence). CDR3 coding DNA: TGTGCCACCAGCAGAGGGAGGGAGACCCAGTACTTC. The encoded protein is CATSRGRETQYF.

This clonotype was seen many times. The chain has TRBV6-1 and TRBJ1-5; D is perhaps TRBD1 (5 bases). Per the germline V gene, CDR1 is MNHNS and CDR2 is SASEGT. Trimming pared 6 bases from V and 1 base from J, leaving 10 bases between. This CDR3 spans 14 amino acids. CDR3 nucleotides: TGTGCCAGCAGCCGCCGGGACAGCAATCAGCCCCAGCATTTT. It codes for CASSRRDSNQPQHF.